Listed below are T cell receptor beta chains from one sample, sequenced in a study of response to subunit inactivated influenza vaccine. TCRdb redid the calling of the RT-PCR reads with MiXCR, one entry per CDR3 protein. The repertoire holds about 540,000 distinct CDR3 sequences, roughly a quarter seen once, with 2.5% to 3.5% in the top ten. These data were also reused for a study on T cells expressing NK-cell markers.

The sequences come from CD4+ T cells sorted from PBMCs, collected 11 to 12 days after vaccination. Receptor source: a man over 45 who received an inactivated influenza vaccine. The conserved cysteine and the conserved F or W are not part of the CDR3 here. Some rows have no size entry. The others give once, few or many, or a class for an expanded clone.

>TRBV7-8|few|TRBJ1-3
ASSLSAGLTGNTIY
>TRBV5-1|few|TRBJ2-1
ASSFVGTAGGNEQF
>TRBV12-3/TRBV12-4|-|TRBJ2-5
ASSFLRGGDETQY
>TRBV4-3|-|TRBJ2-3
ASSQDPYTDTQY
>TRBV20-1|few|TRBJ1-1
SASVPANTEAF
>TRBV20-1|-|TRBJ1-5
SGARAGQPQH
>TRBV14|-|TRBJ1-2
ASSQLQGEIGYT
>TRBV7-8|-|TRBJ2-2
ASSLGLAGGTGELS
>TRBV18|-|TRBJ2-7
ASSPPPDRANPSYEQY
>TRBV20-1|-|TRBJ2-2
SASIAAGGHTTGELF
>TRBV20-1|few|TRBJ2-3
SAGGQFLTFTDTQY
>TRBV5-5|-|TRBJ2-1
ASSPSGRAYEQF
>TRBV6-5|-|TRBJ2-1
ASSYSRSSYNEQF
>TRBV6-2/TRBV6-3|-|TRBJ1-2
ASSTASGPRYYGYT
>TRBV4-1|-|TRBJ2-1
ASSQVRTGEYEQF
>TRBV29-1|-|TRBJ2-7
SVGTSEVYEQY
>TRBV20-1|-|TRBJ2-3
SARDYRVLGTDTQY